This is a list of T cell receptor beta chains from one sample in a study of T-cell reconstitution after alpha-beta-depleted transplantation in children. TCRdb independently ran MiXCR on the PCR reads; one entry per CDR3 protein. The sample has about 830,000 distinct CDR3 sequences; approximately 15% are singletons. This specimen consisted of PBMCs, mostly from graft donor cells, obtained 360 days after TCRalphabeta/CD19-depleted stem cell transplant. The receptors shown here come from a male patient between 5 and 17 years old who had a stem cell transplant for acute lymphoblastic leukemia, so the T cells may come from the graft donor. Each CDR3 is given with its conserved first and last residue. The D gene is left open where the match is weak. Clone size is shown for a subset of rows, as once, few, many or a class of expanded clone.

size	J	D	V	DNA	CDR3
few	TRBJ2-7	-	TRBV20-1	TGCAGTGCCATACTACCCGTAGGGCCCTACGAGCAGTACTTC	CSAILPVGPYEQYF
many	TRBJ2-1	TRBD1	TRBV24-1	TGTGCCACCAGTGACCCATTCGGACAGGGTGGAAACAATGAGCAGTTCTTC	CATSDPFGQGGNNEQFF
-	TRBJ1-3	-	TRBV9	TGTGCCAGCAGCGTAGAACATGGGGGAAACACCATATATTTT	CASSVEHGGNTIYF
few	TRBJ2-7	-	TRBV6-6	TGTGCCAGCAGTCAGACAGGCCACTACGAGCAGTACTTC	CASSQTGHYEQYF
-	TRBJ2-1	TRBD2	TRBV4-1	TGCGCCAGCAGCCAAGAATGGACTAGCGGGTCCTACAATGAGCAGTTCTTC	CASSQEWTSGSYNEQFF
few	TRBJ1-2	-	TRBV9	TGTGCCAGCAGAGCCGGTTTTGGTTCAACTAACTATGGCTACACCTTC	CASRAGFGSTNYGYTF
few	TRBJ2-7	-	TRBV27	TGTGCCAGCAACTCCGAGGACGGGCAGTCCTACGAGCAGTACTTC	CASNSEDGQSYEQYF
few	TRBJ2-7	-	TRBV4-1	TGCGCCAGCAGCCAAGGAAGATTTTCCTACGAGCAGTACTTC	CASSQGRFSYEQYF
-	TRBJ2-1	TRBD2	TRBV5-4	TGTGCCAGCAGCCGGGAGGGGACCCAGACAGACAATGAGCAGTTCTTC	CASSREGTQTDNEQFF
-	TRBJ2-2	TRBD2	TRBV6-5	TGTGCCAGCAGTTACTTGAATATAGCGGGTGGCACCGGGGAGCTGTTTTTT	CASSYLNIAGGTGELFF
few	TRBJ2-1	-	TRBV4-2	TGTGCCAGCAGCCATTTAGCGTGGGAGGTCTACAATGAGCAGTTCTTC	CASSHLAWEVYNEQFF
-	TRBJ2-1	TRBD2	TRBV20-1	TGCAGTGAGCGGTTGTCAGCGGGAAGGTCCTACAATGAGCAGTTCTTC	CSERLSAGRSYNEQFF
few	TRBJ2-7	-	TRBV12-3/TRBV12-4	TGTGCCAGCAGTTATGTCCCCTACGAGCAGTACTTC	CASSYVPYEQYF
-	TRBJ1-1	-	TRBV7-3	TGTGCCAGCAGCTTCGACCAGAACCCGAACACTGAAGCTTTCTTT	CASSFDQNPNTEAFF
many	TRBJ2-1	TRBD1	TRBV20-1	TGCAGTGCTAGAAAGACCGGGACAGGGGGCAATGAGCAGTTCTTC	CSARKTGTGGNEQFF